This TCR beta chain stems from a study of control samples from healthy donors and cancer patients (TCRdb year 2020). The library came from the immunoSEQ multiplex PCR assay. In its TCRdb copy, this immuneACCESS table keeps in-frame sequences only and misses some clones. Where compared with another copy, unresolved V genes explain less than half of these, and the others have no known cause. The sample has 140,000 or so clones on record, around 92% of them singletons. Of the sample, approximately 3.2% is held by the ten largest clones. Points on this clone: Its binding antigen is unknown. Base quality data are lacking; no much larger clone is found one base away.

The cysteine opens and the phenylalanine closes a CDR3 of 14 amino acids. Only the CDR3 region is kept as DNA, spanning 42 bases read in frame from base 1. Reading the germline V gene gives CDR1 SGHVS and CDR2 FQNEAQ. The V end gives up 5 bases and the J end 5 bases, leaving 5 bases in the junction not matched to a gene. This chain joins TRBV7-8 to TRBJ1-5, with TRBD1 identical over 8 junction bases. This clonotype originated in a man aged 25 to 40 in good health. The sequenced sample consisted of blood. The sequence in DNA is TGTGCCAGCAGCCAAGACAGGGGTGATCAGCCCCAGCATTTT. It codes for CASSQDRGDQPQHF. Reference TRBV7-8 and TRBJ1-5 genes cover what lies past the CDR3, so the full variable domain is GAGVSQSPRYKVAKRGQDVALRCDPISGHVSLFWYQQALGQGPEFLTYFQNEAQLDKSGLPSDRFFAERPEGSVSTLKIQRTQQEDSAVYLCASSQDRGDQPQHFGDGTRLSIL.